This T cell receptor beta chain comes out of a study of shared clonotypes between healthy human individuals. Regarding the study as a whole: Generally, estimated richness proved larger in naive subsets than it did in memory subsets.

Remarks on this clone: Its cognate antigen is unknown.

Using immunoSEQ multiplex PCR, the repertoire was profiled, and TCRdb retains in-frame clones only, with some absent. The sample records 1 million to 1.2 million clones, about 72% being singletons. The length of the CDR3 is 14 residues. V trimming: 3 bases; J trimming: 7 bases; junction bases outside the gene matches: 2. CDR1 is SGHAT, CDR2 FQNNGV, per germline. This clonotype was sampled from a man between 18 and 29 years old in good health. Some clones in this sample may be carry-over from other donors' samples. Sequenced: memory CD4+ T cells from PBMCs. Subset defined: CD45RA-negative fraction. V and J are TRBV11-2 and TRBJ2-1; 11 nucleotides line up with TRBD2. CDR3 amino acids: CASSFTSGRNEQFF. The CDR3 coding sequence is TGTGCCAGCAGCTTTACTAGCGGGAGAAATGAGCAGTTCTTC.